This TCR beta chain was profiled in a study of CD8 T cells in ankylosing spondylitis. Each CDR3 protein gets one entry after TCRdb re-called the 5' RACE reads with MiXCR. Among about 320,000 distinct CDR3 sequences listed, 11% were seen once. This clonotype appeared many times. Its antigen remains unidentified. Findings of the study overall: CD8+ disease-linked clones were present at relatively low frequencies in blood.

The origin of this receptor is a female donor with ankylosing spondylitis or in good health (not recorded which). Material: blood, either unsorted or a sorted T cell fraction (not recorded which).

CDR3 bases: TGCAGTGCCCCGAAATTAGCCCAGTACAATGAGCAGTTCTTC. Protein sequence: CSAPKLAQYNEQFF. The chain joins TRBV20-1 to TRBJ2-1; no reliable D call. This CDR3 comprises 14 residues. The V gene lost 6 bases and the J gene lost 4 bases, with 16 bases spanning the gap. CDR1 and CDR2 from the germline V gene are DFQATT and SNEGSKA (reference sequence).